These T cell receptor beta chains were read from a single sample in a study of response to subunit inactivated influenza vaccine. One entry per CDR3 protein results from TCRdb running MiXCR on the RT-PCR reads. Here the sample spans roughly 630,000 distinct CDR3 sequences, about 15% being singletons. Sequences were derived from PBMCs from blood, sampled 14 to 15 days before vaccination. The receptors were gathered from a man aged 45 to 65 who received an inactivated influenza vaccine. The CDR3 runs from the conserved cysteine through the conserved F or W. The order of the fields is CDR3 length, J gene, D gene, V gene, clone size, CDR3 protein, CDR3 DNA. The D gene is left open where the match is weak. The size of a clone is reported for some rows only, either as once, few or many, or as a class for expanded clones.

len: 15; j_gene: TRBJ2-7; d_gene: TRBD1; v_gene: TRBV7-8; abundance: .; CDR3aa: CASSIAGQGSYEQYF; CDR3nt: TGTGCCAGCAGCATTGCGGGACAGGGTTCCTACGAGCAGTACTTC
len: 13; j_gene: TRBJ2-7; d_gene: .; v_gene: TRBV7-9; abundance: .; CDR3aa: CASSSQVGGEQYF; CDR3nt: TGTGCCAGCAGCTCCCAGGTTGGTGGCGAGCAGTACTTC
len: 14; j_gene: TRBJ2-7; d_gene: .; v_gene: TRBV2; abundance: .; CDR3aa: CASSPGTEVGEQYF; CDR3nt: TGTGCCAGCAGCCCCGGGACCGAGGTTGGCGAGCAGTACTTC
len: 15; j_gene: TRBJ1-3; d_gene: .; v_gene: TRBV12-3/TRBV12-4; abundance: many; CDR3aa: CASSPFGGSGNTIYF; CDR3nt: TGTGCCAGCAGCCCCTTTGGGGGCTCTGGAAACACCATATATTTT
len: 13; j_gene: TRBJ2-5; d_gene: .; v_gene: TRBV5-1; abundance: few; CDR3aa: CASSQLIQETQYF; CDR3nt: TGCGCCAGCAGCCAGTTGATCCAAGAGACCCAGTACTTC
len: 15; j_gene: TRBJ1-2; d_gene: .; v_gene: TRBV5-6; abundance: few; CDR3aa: CASSPNRGGHYGYTF; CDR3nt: TGTGCCAGCAGCCCGAACCGGGGGGGGCACTATGGCTACACCTTC
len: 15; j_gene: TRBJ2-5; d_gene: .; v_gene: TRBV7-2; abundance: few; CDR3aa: CASSLDQGYRGTQYF; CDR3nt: TGTGCCAGCAGCTTAGACCAGGGATATAGGGGGACCCAGTACTTC
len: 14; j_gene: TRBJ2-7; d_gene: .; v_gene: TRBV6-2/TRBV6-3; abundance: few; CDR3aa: CASSYFQGSGEQYF; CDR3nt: TGTGCCAGCAGTTACTTCCAGGGGTCTGGAGAGCAGTACTTC
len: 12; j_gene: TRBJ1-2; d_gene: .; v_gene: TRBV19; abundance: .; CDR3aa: CASSPPKSGYTF; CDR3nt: TGTGCCAGTAGTCCTCCTAAAAGCGGCTACACCTTC
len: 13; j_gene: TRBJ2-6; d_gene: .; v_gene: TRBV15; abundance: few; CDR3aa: CATSRAGANVLTF; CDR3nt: TGTGCCACCAGCAGAGCTGGGGCCAACGTCCTGACTTTC
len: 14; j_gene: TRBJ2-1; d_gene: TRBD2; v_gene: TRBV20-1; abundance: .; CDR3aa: CSAEAGGRYNEQFF; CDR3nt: TGCAGTGCAGAAGCGGGGGGGCGCTACAATGAGCAGTTCTTC
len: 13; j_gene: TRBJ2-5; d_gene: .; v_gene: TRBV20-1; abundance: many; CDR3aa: CSAREGSQETQYF; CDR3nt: TGCAGTGCTAGAGAGGGCTCCCAAGAGACCCAGTACTTC
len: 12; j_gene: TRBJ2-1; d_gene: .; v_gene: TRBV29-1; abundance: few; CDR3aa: CSVFEPDNEQFF; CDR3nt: TGCAGCGTTTTCGAACCCGACAATGAGCAGTTCTTC
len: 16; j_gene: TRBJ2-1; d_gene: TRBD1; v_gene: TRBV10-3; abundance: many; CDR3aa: CAISESRTGGMNEQFF; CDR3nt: TGTGCCATCAGTGAGTCCCGGACAGGGGGTATGAATGAGCAGTTCTTC
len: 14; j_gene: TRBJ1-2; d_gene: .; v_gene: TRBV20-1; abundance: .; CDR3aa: CSATGPGGDDRYTF; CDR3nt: TGCAGTGCAACAGGTCCGGGCGGCGATGATCGCTACACCTTC
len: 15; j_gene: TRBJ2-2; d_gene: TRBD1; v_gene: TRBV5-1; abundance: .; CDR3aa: CASRSGTGNTGELFF; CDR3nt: TGCGCCAGCCGGTCGGGGACAGGGAACACCGGGGAGCTGTTTTTT